This is a list of T cell receptor beta chains from one sample in a study of CD8 T cell repertoires and HIV-1 epitope variants. The assay was immunoSEQ multiplex PCR, and TCRdb's table has in-frame clones only and misses some. The data contain 4,500 to 7,000 clones, roughly 65% of them singletons. No antigen is known for these receptors. The sequenced sample consisted of cultured CD8+ T cells derived from PBMCs. These receptors originate from a male donor with HIV. Each CDR3 is given with its conserved first and last residue. The D gene is left open where the match is weak. A clone size is listed for some rows: how often the clone was seen (once, few, many), or a class if it is expanded.

DNA: TGTGCCTGGGGGGGGCAGACCAATGAAAAACTGTTTTTT
CDR3: CAWGGQTNEKLFF
J: TRBJ1-4
V: TRBV2
D: .
length: 13
size: .

DNA: TGCGCCAGCAGTTTTGGGCCCACCGGAGGCACTGAAGCTTTCTTT
CDR3: CASSFGPTGGTEAFF
J: TRBJ1-1
V: TRBV5-1
D: .
length: 15
size: .

DNA: TGTGCCAGCAGTTTCCGGGGGAGTGGTCAGCCCCAGCATTTT
CDR3: CASSFRGSGQPQHF
J: TRBJ1-5
V: TRBV27
D: .
length: 14
size: .

DNA: TGTGCCAGCAGCCACGGGGGGGCCACAGATACGCAGTATTTT
CDR3: CASSHGGATDTQYF
J: TRBJ2-3
V: TRBV7-3
D: TRBD2
length: 14
size: .

DNA: TGTGCCAGCAGCTTCCATCCGGGGTTCTCTGGGGCCAACGTCCTGACTTTC
CDR3: CASSFHPGFSGANVLTF
J: TRBJ2-6
V: TRBV7-9
D: .
length: 17
size: .

DNA: TGTGCCACCCAACCGGGACAGGGGGACCAGCCCCAGCATTTT
CDR3: CATQPGQGDQPQHF
J: TRBJ1-5
V: TRBV25-1
D: TRBD1
length: 14
size: .

DNA: TGCGCCAGCAGCCAAGATAGGTCAGGGAGCTATGGCTACACCTTC
CDR3: CASSQDRSGSYGYTF
J: TRBJ1-2
V: TRBV4-3
D: .
length: 15
size: few

DNA: TGTGCCAGTAGTATCGGACCTGCCGAGGGGGATACGCAGTATTTT
CDR3: CASSIGPAEGDTQYF
J: TRBJ2-3
V: TRBV19
D: .
length: 15
size: .

DNA: TGTGCCAGCAGCGTAGAAGGGACAGGGGGTAATTCACCCCTCCACTTT
CDR3: CASSVEGTGGNSPLHF
J: TRBJ1-6
V: TRBV9
D: TRBD1
length: 16
size: .

DNA: TGTGCCAGCAGCCAAGGGTTCGGGGGAGCCCTCACAGATACGCAGTATTTT
CDR3: CASSQGFGGALTDTQYF
J: TRBJ2-3
V: TRBV14
D: .
length: 17
size: .

DNA: TGTGCCAGCAGCCTGACAAGTGATAATTCACCCCTCCACTTT
CDR3: CASSLTSDNSPLHF
J: TRBJ1-6
V: TRBV11-1
D: .
length: 14
size: .

DNA: TGTGCCAGCAGCTTGACAGCCTTCCAAGAGACCCAGTACTTC
CDR3: CASSLTAFQETQYF
J: TRBJ2-5
V: TRBV7-6
D: .
length: 14
size: .

DNA: TGTGCCAGCAGAGTTCCGGACAGTCTAATGGCTAACTATGGCTACACCTTC
CDR3: CASRVPDSLMANYGYTF
J: TRBJ1-2
V: TRBV28
D: .
length: 17
size: .

DNA: TGTGCCAGCAGTAAAGATAGCGGGGGGGCCGGGTACGAGCAGTACTTC
CDR3: CASSKDSGGAGYEQYF
J: TRBJ2-7
V: TRBV27
D: TRBD2
length: 16
size: .

DNA: TGTGCCAGCAGTTCCCGGACTAGCGGGGGCGGTGAGCAGTACTTC
CDR3: CASSSRTSGGGEQYF
J: TRBJ2-7
V: TRBV28
D: TRBD2
length: 15
size: .

DNA: TGCGCCAGCGGAACCTCGTCACAGGGGGTAATTGGTAAGACCCAGTACTTC
CDR3: CASGTSSQGVIGKTQYF
J: TRBJ2-5
V: TRBV10-1
D: TRBD1
length: 17
size: .

DNA: TGTGCCAGCAGTTACTCCAGACAGAGCTCCTACGAGCAGTACTTC
CDR3: CASSYSRQSSYEQYF
J: TRBJ2-7
V: TRBV6-5
D: .
length: 15
size: .

DNA: TGTGCCAGCAGTTTAAACATCAATGAGCAGTTCTTC
CDR3: CASSLNINEQFF
J: TRBJ2-1
V: TRBV28
D: .
length: 12
size: .

DNA: TGTGCCAGCAGCCCAACCCGGGACAACACAGATACGCAGTATTTT
CDR3: CASSPTRDNTDTQYF
J: TRBJ2-3
V: TRBV5-6
D: .
length: 15
size: .

DNA: TGTGCCAGCAGCCAAGTGGGGGCCGAGCAGTACTTC
CDR3: CASSQVGAEQYF
J: TRBJ2-7
V: TRBV13
D: .
length: 12
size: .